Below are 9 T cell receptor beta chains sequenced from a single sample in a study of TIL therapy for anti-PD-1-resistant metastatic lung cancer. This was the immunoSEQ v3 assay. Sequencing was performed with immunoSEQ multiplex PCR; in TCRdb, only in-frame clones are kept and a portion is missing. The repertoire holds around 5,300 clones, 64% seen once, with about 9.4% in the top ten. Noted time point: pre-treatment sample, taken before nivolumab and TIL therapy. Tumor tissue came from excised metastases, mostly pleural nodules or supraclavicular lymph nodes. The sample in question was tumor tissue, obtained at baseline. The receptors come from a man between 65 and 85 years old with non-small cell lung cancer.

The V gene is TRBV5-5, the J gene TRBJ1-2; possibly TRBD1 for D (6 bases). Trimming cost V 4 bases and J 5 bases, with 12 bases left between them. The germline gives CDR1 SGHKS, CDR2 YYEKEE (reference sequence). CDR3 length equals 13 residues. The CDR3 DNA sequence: TGTGCCAGCAGCGCAGGGGCAGGATATGGCTACACCTTC. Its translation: CASSAGAGYGYTF.

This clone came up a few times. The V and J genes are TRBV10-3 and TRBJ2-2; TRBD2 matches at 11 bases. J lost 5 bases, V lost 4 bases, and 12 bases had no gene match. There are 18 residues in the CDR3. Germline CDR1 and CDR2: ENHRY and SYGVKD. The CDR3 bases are TGTGCCATCAGTGTTTCGACAACTAGCGGGAGAGGGACCGGGGAGCTGTTTTTT. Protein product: CAISVSTTSGRGTGELFF.

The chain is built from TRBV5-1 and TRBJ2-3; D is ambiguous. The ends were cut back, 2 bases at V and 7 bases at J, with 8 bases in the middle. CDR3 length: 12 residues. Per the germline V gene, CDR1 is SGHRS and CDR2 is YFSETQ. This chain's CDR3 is CASSFPSNTQYF. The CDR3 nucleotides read TGCGCCAGCAGCTTCCCCAGCAATACGCAGTATTTT. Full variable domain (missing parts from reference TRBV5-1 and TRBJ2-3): KAGVTQTPRYLIKTRGQQVTLSCSPISGHRSVSWYQQTPGQGLQFLFEYFSETQRNKGNFPGRFSGRQFSNSRSEMNVSTLELGDSALYLCASSFPSNTQYFGPGTRLTVL.

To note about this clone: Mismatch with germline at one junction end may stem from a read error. This CDR3 is CAISDGLAANF. The CDR3 coding sequence is TGTGCCATCAGTGATGGTCTAGCGGCAAACTTC. V and J are TRBV10-3 and TRBJ2-7; 7 nucleotides align to TRBD2. The CDR3 contains 11 residues. Germline loops: CDR1 ENHRY, CDR2 SYGVKD.

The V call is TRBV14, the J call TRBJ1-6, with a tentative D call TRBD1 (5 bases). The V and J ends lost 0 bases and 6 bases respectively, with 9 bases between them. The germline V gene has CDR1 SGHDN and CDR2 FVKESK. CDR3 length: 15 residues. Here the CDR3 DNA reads TGTGCCAGCAGCCAAGATCAGGGATCTAATTCACCCCTCCACTTT. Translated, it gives CASSQDQGSNSPLHF.

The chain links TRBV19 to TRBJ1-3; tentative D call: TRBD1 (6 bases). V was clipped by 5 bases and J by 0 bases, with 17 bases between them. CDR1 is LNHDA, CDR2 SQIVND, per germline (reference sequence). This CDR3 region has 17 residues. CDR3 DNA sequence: TGTGCCAGTAGTTCATACGCGGGACAAACCTCTGGAAACACCATATATTTT. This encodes CASSSYAGQTSGNTIYF.

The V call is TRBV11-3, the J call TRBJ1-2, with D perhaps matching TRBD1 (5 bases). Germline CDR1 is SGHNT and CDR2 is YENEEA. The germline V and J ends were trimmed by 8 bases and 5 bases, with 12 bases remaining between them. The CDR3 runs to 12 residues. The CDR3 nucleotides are TGTGCCAGCTCCCGGGACGGATATGGCTACACCTTC. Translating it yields CASSRDGYGYTF.

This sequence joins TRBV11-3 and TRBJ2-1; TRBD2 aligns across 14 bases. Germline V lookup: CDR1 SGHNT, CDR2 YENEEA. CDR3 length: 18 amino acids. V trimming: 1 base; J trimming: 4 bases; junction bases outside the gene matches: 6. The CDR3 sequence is CASSLAIGLAGGYNEQFF. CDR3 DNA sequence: TGTGCCAGCAGCTTAGCCATCGGACTAGCGGGAGGTTACAATGAGCAGTTCTTC.

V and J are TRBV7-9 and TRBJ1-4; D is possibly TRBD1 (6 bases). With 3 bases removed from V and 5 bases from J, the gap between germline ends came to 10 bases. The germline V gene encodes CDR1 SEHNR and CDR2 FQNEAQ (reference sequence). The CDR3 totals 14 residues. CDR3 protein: CASSFDRRNEKLFF. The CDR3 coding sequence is TGTGCCAGCAGCTTTGACAGGAGGAATGAAAAACTGTTTTTT.